This passage covers 23 T cell receptor beta chains from one sample sequenced in a study of tumor and adjacent non-tumor tissue in lung cancer. No cell sorting was done before RNA was extracted from the tissue. A modified ARM-PCR protocol with three rounds of nested PCR amplified TCRbeta. One entry per CDR3 protein, called by TCRdb with MiXCR from the multiplex PCR reads. The top ten hold 18% of the sample, which has about 140,000 distinct CDR3 sequences, approximately 66% seen once. Sequenced sample: lung tumor tissue. All receptors come from a man aged 55 to 70 with small cell lung cancer.

The chain combines TRBV20-1 with TRBJ2-5; 8 bases align to TRBD1. CDR1 and CDR2 from the germline V gene are DFQATT and SNEGSKA (reference sequence). The CDR3 has 13 residues. The ends lost 8 bases at V and 4 bases at J; junction bases unmatched: 9. The CDR3 bases are TGCAGTAGGCGACAGGGGAATCGAGAGACCCAGTACTTC. It specifies CSRRQGNRETQYF.

Concerning this clonotype itself: Sequence at one end of the junction differs from germline and may be a read error. The chain joins TRBV11-1 to TRBJ1-1; D not certain. The CDR3 is 14 amino acids. Germline-derived CDR1 and CDR2 are SGHAT and FQDESV (reference sequence). In nucleotides, the CDR3 is TGTGCCAGCAGCTTCGCTAGGGATTACACCGAAGCTTTCTTT. Translating gives CASSFARDYTEAFF.

The chain joins TRBV12-3 or TRBV12-4 to TRBJ2-3; weak D call: TRBD2 (5 bases). The CDR3 has 16 residues. Trimming removed 4 bases from V and 11 bases from J, with 25 bases in between. The CDR3 DNA sequence: TGTGCCAGCAGTTGGACTTCGCCGACCTATACACATATGCAGTATTTT. It translates to CASSWTSPTYTHMQYF.

This clonotype was seen a single time. The chain recombines TRBV11-3 with TRBJ2-1; no clear D. The germline V gene encodes CDR1 SGHNT and CDR2 YENEEA. This CDR3 has 15 amino acids. The ends were cut back, 4 bases at V and 6 bases at J, with 16 bases in the middle. CDR3 sequence (DNA): TGTGCCAGCAGCTCCTGGATCTTAATTCCCAATGAGCAGTTCTTC. Encoded protein: CASSSWILIPNEQFF. The whole variable domain, filled in from reference TRBV11-3 and TRBJ2-1, reads EAGVVQSPRYKIIEKKQPVAFWCNPISGHNTLYWYLQNLGQGPELLIRYENEEAVDDSQLPKDRFSAERLKGVDSTLKIQPAELGDSAVYLCASSSWILIPNEQFFGPGTRLTVL.

This clonotype was counted at least ten times. The rearrangement uses TRBV4-1 and TRBJ1-3; 7 positions match TRBD1. This CDR3 spans 16 amino acids. With 1 base clipped from V and 4 bases from J, the junction kept 7 bases outside the gene matches. Germline assignment: CDR1 MGHRA and CDR2 YSYEKL. The chain's CDR3 is CASSQAADRDGNTIYF. The CDR3 DNA is TGCGCCAGCAGCCAAGCGGCCGACAGGGACGGAAACACCATATATTTT.

On this clonotype: An end of the junction differs from the germline gene, which may be a read error. V gene TRBV5-4 combines with J gene TRBJ1-2, with D tentatively TRBD1 (6 bases). The CDR3 totals 14 residues. Germline V CDR1 and CDR2: SGHNT, YYREEE (reference sequence). The CDR3 DNA sequence: TGTGCCAGCAGCTCCGGTGGGGACACCTATGACTACACCTTC. The encoded protein is CASSSGGDTYDYTF.

On this clonotype itself: A read error may account for a junction end that differs from germline. V and J are TRBV11-2 and TRBJ2-3, with unresolved D. Germline CDR1 is SGHAT and CDR2 is FQNNGV. The CDR3 runs 12 residues. For the CDR3, the DNA is TGTGCCAGAAGTCAGAGCTCGGATACACAGTATTTT. Its translation: CARSQSSDTQYF.

A remark on this clonotype: An end of the junction does not agree with germline; a read error may underlie this. The gene calls are TRBV11-3 and TRBJ2-1; 16 nucleotides agree with TRBD2. This CDR3 spans 17 amino acids. CDR1 and CDR2 (germline): SGHNT, YENEEA. The CDR3 loop reads CASSSGLAGGPYHEQFF. CDR3 nucleotide sequence: TGTGCCAGCAGTTCGGGACTAGCGGGAGGGCCCTACCATGAGCAATTCTTC.

The chain links TRBV12-3 or TRBV12-4 to TRBJ2-5; D may correspond to TRBD1 or TRBD2 (5 bases each). The CDR3 consists of 14 residues. Trimming removed 6 bases from V and 5 bases from J, with 16 bases in between. The CDR3 bases are TGTGCCAGCAGGCCGGGGACGAGGAGGGAGACCCAGTACTTC. This codes for CASRPGTRRETQYF.

The table lists this clonotype with a few counts. This chain uses TRBV20-1 with TRBJ2-3; 11 bases are a match to TRBD1. With V trimmed by 6 bases and J by 1 base, 15 bases remained unmatched. CDR1 and CDR2 from the germline V gene are DFQATT and SNEGSKA (reference sequence). The CDR3 runs to 18 residues. The CDR3 DNA reads TGCAGTGCCGGCCTCCGGGACAGGGGGGACTTAGGCACAGATACGCAGTATTTT. This encodes CSAGLRDRGDLGTDTQYF.

This clonotype was observed a few times. The CDR3 region is CASSLNRQGGSGANVLTF. The CDR3 DNA reads as TGTGCCAGCAGCTTGAACAGACAGGGCGGCTCGGGGGCCAACGTCCTGACTTTC. This sequence joins TRBV5-4 and TRBJ2-6; 7 nucleotides match TRBD1. Germline V gene sequence: CDR1 SGHNT, CDR2 YYREEE (reference sequence). V lost 1 base to trimming and J lost 4 bases; unmatched junction nucleotides: 11. This CDR3 has 18 amino acids.

This clonotype was detected many times. This rearrangement joins TRBV11-3 to TRBJ2-1; 12 bases match TRBD2. With V trimmed by 1 base and J by 9 bases, 13 bases remained unmatched. The germline V gene has CDR1 SGHNT and CDR2 YENEEA. The CDR3 has 18 amino acids. The CDR3 DNA follows: TGTGCCAGCAGCTTAGTAATCGTATCGGCTAGCGGGAGGGTTGAGCAGTTCTTC. Its translation: CASSLVIVSASGRVEQFF.

As regards this clonotype: With a much larger clone just one base away, this may be a read error. The chain couples TRBV6-1 to TRBJ1-5, with TRBD1 as a possible D gene (6 bases). Germline V lookup: CDR1 MNHNS, CDR2 SASEGT. The ends were cut back, 0 bases at V and 3 bases at J, with 12 bases in the middle. There are 16 residues in the CDR3. The CDR3 sequence is CASSEAVDRYNQPQHF. The CDR3 bases are TGTGCCAGCAGTGAAGCAGTGGACAGATACAATCAGCCCCAGCATTTT.

With respect to this clonotype: Without the conserved terminal phenylalanine or tryptophan, this CDR3 likely stems from a read error. V gene TRBV4-1 combines with J gene TRBJ2-4, with 11 positions matching TRBD2. The germline gives CDR1 MGHRA, CDR2 YSYEKL. This CDR3 has 19 residues. The CDR3 DNA sequence: TGCACCAGCAGCCAAGACTTCACTAGCGGGGGATTAGCCAAAAACATTCAGTACTTG. Protein sequence: CTSSQDFTSGGLAKNIQYL.

As for this clonotype: The junction departs from germline at one end; a sequencing error may be responsible. The genes are TRBV11-3 and TRBJ2-7; D possibly corresponds to TRBD2 (6 bases). The germline V gene has CDR1 SGHNT and CDR2 YENEEA. The CDR3 consists of 17 residues. The CDR3, as DNA: TGTGCCAGCAGCGTAAGGGCTGGCGGGATTAACTCCTACGAGCAGTATTTC. Translation: CASSVRAGGINSYEQYF.

The sample holds a few counts of this clonotype. The CDR3: CASGLGFWDRGLDQPQHF. Written as DNA, the CDR3 is TGTGCTAGTGGTTTGGGATTCTGGGACAGGGGGTTGGATCAGCCCCAGCATTTT. The chain employs TRBV12-5 and TRBJ1-5; 11 bases map to TRBD1. With V trimmed by 1 base and J by 5 bases, 10 bases remained unmatched. Germline V gene lookup returns CDR1 LGHNT and CDR2 FRNRAP. There are 18 residues in the CDR3. The entire variable domain, with the rest obtained from reference TRBV12-5 and TRBJ1-5, is as follows: DARVTQTPRHKVTEMGQEVTMRCQPILGHNTVFWYRQTMMQGLELLAYFRNRAPLDDSGMPKDRFSAEMPDATLATLKIQPSEPRDSAVYFCASGLGFWDRGLDQPQHFGDGTRLSIL.

This clonotype came up a few times. The genes are TRBV20-1 and TRBJ2-1, with 9 nucleotides matching TRBD2. This CDR3 is built from 18 residues. Germline V gives CDR1 DFQATT, CDR2 SNEGSKA (reference sequence). V shed 5 bases, J shed 1 base, and the junction held 15 bases outside the gene matches. The CDR3 region has the DNA TGCAGTGCTTCAATTTTTAGCGGGAGAGCCGGTTCCTACAATGAGCAGTTCTTC. Translating gives CSASIFSGRAGSYNEQFF.

Remarks on this clonotype: One junction end does not reproduce the germline sequence, and a read error may be involved. CDR3 loop: CIASYSQAGETQYF. The CDR3 coding sequence is TGCATTGCTAGTTATAGTCAGGCCGGGGAGACCCAGTACTTC. The chain employs TRBV20-1 and TRBJ2-5, with unresolved D. The CDR3 covers 14 residues. Germline CDR1 reads DFQATT; CDR2 reads SNEGSKA (reference sequence).

The chain combines TRBV5-4 with TRBJ1-2; the D gene is possibly TRBD1 (5 bases). Between the trimmed V and J ends, which lost 4 bases and 5 bases, there was a span of 12 bases. CDR1 and CDR2 (germline): SGHNT, YYREEE (reference sequence). The CDR3 totals 13 residues. The CDR3 protein is CASSPIQDYGYTF. The CDR3, as DNA: TGTGCCAGCAGCCCTATACAGGATTATGGCTACACCTTC.

Concerning this clonotype itself: At one end the junction does not follow the germline gene, possibly because of a read error. The J gene is TRBJ2-3, the V gene TRBV6-5; 12 nucleotides line up with TRBD2. The germline V gene encodes CDR1 MNHEY and CDR2 SVGAGI. There are 15 residues in the CDR3. This chain's CDR3 is CVSSYRTSGADTQYF. For the CDR3, the DNA is TGTGTCAGCAGTTACCGGACTAGCGGGGCAGATACGCAGTATTTT.

This clonotype turned up a few times. The chain joins TRBV12-3 or TRBV12-4 to TRBJ1-5; a weak D match, TRBD1 (5 bases). V was clipped by 2 bases and J by 1 base, with 9 bases between them. The CDR3 length is 15 residues. DNA for the CDR3: TGTGCCAGCAGTTTATCAGGGTTAAGCAATCAGCCCCAGCATTTT. Amino acids: CASSLSGLSNQPQHF.

Regarding this clonotype: The conserved closing phenylalanine or tryptophan is absent in this CDR3, likely reflecting a read error. The rearrangement uses TRBV5-4 and TRBJ2-2; D call uncertain. Trimming left V 2 bases short and J 8 bases short, with 4 bases between. The germline V gene has CDR1 SGHNT and CDR2 YYREEE (reference sequence). The CDR3 is made up of 11 amino acids. The CDR3 nucleotides are TGTGCCAGCAGCTTCACAGGGGAGCTGTTTTTA. It encodes CASSFTGELFL.

The gene calls are TRBV11-2 and TRBJ2-5; D tentatively fits TRBD1 or TRBD2 (5 bases each). In germline, CDR1 is SGHAT, CDR2 FQNNGV. The CDR3 runs to 12 residues. As DNA, the CDR3 is TGTTCCGGCAGCGTAATCGGGACCCAAGAATACTTC. It specifies CSGSVIGTQEYF.